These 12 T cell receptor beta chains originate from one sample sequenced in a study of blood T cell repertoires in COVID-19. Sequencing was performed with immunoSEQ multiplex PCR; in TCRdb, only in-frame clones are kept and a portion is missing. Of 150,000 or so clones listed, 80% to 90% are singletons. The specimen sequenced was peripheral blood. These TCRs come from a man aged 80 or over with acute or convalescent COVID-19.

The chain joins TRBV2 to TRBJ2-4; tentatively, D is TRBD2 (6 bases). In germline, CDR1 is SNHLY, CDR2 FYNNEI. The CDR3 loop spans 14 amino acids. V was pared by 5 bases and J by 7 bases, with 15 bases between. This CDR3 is CASSPPGGGNIQYF. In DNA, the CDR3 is TGTGCCAGCAGTCCCCCCGGGGGTGGGAACATTCAGTACTTC.

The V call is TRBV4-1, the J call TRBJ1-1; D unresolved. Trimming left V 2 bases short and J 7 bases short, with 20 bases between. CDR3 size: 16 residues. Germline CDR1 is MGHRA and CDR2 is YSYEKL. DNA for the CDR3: TGCGCCAGCAGCCAATCGTCTCCGAGAGGGTTTGGTGAAGCTTTCTTT. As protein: CASSQSSPRGFGEAFF.

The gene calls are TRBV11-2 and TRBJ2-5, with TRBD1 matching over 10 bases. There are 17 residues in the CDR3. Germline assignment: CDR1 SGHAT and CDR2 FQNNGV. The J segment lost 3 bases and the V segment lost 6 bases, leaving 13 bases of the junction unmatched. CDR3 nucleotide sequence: TGTGCCAGCAGTTTATACACCGGGACAGGGGTTAAAGAGACCCAGTACTTC. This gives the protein CASSLYTGTGVKETQYF.

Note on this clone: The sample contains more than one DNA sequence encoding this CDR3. For the CDR3, the DNA is TGTGCCAGCAGCTTACTAGCGGGTGGGACAGATACGCAGTATTTT. Encoded protein: CASSLLAGGTDTQYF. The chain combines TRBV7-6 with TRBJ2-3; 8 positions match TRBD2. V lost 2 bases and J lost 3; bases outside the gene matches: 4. CDR1 SGHVS and CDR2 FNYEAQ come from the germline V gene. This CDR3 has 15 residues.

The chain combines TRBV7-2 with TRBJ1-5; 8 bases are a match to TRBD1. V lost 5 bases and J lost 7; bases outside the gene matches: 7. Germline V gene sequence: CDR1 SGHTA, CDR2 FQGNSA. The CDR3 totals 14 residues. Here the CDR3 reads CASSQGTGGQPQHF. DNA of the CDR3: TGTGCCAGCAGCCAAGGGACAGGCGGACAGCCCCAGCATTTT.

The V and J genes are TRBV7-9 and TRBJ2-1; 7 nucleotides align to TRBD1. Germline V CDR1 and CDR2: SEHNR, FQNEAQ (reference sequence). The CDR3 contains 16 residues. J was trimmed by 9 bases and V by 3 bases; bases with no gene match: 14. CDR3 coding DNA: TGTGCCAGCAGCTTCGGCCTGGCAGGGGGAGTTGGTGAGCAGTTCTTC. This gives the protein CASSFGLAGGVGEQFF.

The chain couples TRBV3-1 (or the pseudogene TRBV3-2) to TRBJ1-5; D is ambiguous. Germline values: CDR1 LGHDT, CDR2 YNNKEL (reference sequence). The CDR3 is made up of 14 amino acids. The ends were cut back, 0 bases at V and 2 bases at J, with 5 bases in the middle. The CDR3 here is CASSQETGNQPQHF. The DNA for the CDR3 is TGTGCCAGCAGCCAAGAAACGGGCAATCAGCCCCAGCATTTT.

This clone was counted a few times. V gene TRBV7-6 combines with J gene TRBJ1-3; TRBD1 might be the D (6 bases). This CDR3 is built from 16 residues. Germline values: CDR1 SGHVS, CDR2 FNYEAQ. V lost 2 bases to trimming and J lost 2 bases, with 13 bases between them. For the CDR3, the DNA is TGTGCCAGCAGCTTAACCTCGACAGGTCCTGGAAACACCATATATTTT. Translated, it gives CASSLTSTGPGNTIYF.

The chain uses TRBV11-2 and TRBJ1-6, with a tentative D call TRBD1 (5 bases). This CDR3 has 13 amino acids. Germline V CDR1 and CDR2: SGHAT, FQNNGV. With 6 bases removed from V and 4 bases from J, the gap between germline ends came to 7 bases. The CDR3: CASRAGYNSPLHF. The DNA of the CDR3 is TGTGCCAGCAGAGCAGGGTATAATTCACCCCTCCACTTT.

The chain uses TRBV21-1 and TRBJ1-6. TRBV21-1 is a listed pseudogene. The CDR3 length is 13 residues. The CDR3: CAWEGICNSPLHF. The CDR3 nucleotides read TGTGCATGGGAGGGGATATGTAATTCACCCCTCCACTTT.

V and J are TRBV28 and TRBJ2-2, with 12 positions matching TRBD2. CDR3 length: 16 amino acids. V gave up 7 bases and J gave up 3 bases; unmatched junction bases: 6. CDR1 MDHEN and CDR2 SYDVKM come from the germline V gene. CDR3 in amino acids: CASMPSGRAYTGELFF. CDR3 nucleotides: TGTGCCAGCATGCCTAGCGGGAGGGCCTACACCGGGGAGCTGTTTTTT. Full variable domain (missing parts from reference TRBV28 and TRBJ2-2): DVKVTQSSRYLVKRTGEKVFLECVQDMDHENMFWYRQDPGLGLRLIYFSYDVKMKEKGDIPEGYSVSREKKERFSLILESASTNQTSMYLCASMPSGRAYTGELFFGEGSRLTVL.

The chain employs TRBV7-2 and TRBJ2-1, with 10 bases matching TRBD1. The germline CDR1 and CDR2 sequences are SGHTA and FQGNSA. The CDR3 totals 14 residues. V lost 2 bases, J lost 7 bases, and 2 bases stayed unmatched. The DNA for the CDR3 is TGTGCCAGCAGCTTAAGGGACAGGGGTAATGAGCAGTTCTTC. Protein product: CASSLRDRGNEQFF.